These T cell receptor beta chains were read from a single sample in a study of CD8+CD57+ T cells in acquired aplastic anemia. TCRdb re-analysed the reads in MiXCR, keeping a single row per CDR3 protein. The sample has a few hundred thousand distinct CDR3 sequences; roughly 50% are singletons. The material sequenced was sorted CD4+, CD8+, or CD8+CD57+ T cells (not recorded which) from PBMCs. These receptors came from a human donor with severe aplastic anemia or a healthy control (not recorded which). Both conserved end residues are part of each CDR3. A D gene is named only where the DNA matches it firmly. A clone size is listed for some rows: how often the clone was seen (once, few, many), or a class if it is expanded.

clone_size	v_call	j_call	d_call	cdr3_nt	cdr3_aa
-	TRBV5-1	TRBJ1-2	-	TGTGCCAGCAGCCAGAACCAGAAGGGGCTCCATGGCTACACCTTC	CASSQNQKGLHGYTF
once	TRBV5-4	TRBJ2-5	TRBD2	TGTGCCAGCAGCGGTCCGGGGGGGGAGACCCAGTACTTC	CASSGPGGETQYF
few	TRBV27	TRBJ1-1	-	TGTGCCAGCGGATCGCGGGGAAGGGACACTGAAGCTTTCTTT	CASGSRGRDTEAFF
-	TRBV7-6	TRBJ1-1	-	TGTGCCAGCAGCCCCAATGGGGGTAGGTCTGAAGCTTTCTTT	CASSPNGGRSEAFF
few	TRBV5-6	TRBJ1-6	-	TGTGCCAGCAGCTCAAGGACCGTGTATAATTCACCCCTCCACTTT	CASSSRTVYNSPLHF
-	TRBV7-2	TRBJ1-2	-	TGTGCCAGCAGCTTAGCGATAGGGAGGGAGGGCTACACCTTC	CASSLAIGREGYTF
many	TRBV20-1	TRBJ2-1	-	TGCAGTGCTCTAGCGTCGGAGGGCTCCTACAATGAGCAGTTCTTC	CSALASEGSYNEQFF
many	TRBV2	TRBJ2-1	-	TGTGCCAGCAGTGGTGCGGGGGCCGGGTTCAATGAGCAGTTCTTC	CASSGAGAGFNEQFF
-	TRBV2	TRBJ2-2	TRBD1	TGTGCCAGCAGTAGGGACAGAGCGAACACCGGGGAGCTGTTTTTT	CASSRDRANTGELFF
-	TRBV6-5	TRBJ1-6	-	TGTGCCAGCAGGAGGACCGGGACTGTTAATTCACCCCTCCACTTT	CASRRTGTVNSPLHF
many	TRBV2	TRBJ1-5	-	TGTGCCAGCAGTGAACTAGATCTCAATCAGCCCCAGCATTTT	CASSELDLNQPQHF
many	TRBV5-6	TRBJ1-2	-	TGTGCCAGCAGCTTGTCGGGCAAAGGGGCGGGACTGATTTATGGCTACACCTTC	CASSLSGKGAGLIYGYTF
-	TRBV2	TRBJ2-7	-	TGTGCCAGCAGGGCCGGGACCGTACTGTACGAGCAGTACTTC	CASRAGTVLYEQYF
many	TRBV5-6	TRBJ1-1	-	TGTGCCAGCAGCTTGGTGGGGACTGGAAACACTGAAGCTTTCTTT	CASSLVGTGNTEAFF
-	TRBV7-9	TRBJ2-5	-	TGTGCCAGCAGCCCAGACCCAGAGACCCAGTACTTC	CASSPDPETQYF
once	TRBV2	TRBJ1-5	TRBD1	TGTGCCAGCAGTGAGCGGGTGGACAGGAATCAGCCCCAGCATTTT	CASSERVDRNQPQHF
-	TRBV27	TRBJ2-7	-	TGTGCCAGCAGTTCCCCGACACTTTCCTACGAGCAGTACTTC	CASSSPTLSYEQYF
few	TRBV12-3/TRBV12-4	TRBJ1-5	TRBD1	TGTGCCAGCACCCGGACAGGAGATAGCAATCAGCCCCAGCATTTT	CASTRTGDSNQPQHF
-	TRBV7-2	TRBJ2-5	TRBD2	TGTGCCGGGGGGGGGAGGGAGACCCAGTACTTC	CAGGGRETQYF
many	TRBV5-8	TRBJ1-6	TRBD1	TGTGCCAGCAGAAACTCCGGGACAGGAGAAAATTCACCCCTCCACTTT	CASRNSGTGENSPLHF
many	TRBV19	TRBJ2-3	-	TGTGCCAGTAGTATTGTCTTTTCTAGCACAGATACGCAGTATTTT	CASSIVFSSTDTQYF
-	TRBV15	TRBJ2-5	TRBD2	TGTGCCACCAGCAGGGGTGGGACTAGCGGGGGTCTTTGGGAGACCCAGTACTTC	CATSRGGTSGGLWETQYF
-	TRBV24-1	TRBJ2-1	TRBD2	TGTGCCACCAGTGCCTCCCCCGGGACTAGCGGGACCCATGATGAGCAGTTCTTC	CATSASPGTSGTHDEQFF